The 7 T cell receptor beta chains in this list originate from one sample, sequenced in a study of sequential checkpoint blockade in melanoma. Repertoires were generated with immunoSEQ multiplex PCR, while TCRdb's copy carries only in-frame clones and drops some. The sample has around 15,000 clones, approximately 93% seen once. Treatment described: randomized to nivolumab then ipilimumab (arm A) or the reverse (arm B). Sequences were derived from CD8+ T cells sorted from blood (inferred from file names), sampled from a patient given nivolumab and ipilimumab in sequence. Source of these receptors: a human donor with melanoma.

This sequence joins TRBV28 and TRBJ1-5; D gene uncertain. V was trimmed by 5 bases and J by 0 bases, leaving 8 bases between them. The CDR3 loop spans 14 amino acids. Germline CDR1 and CDR2: MDHEN and SYDVKM. In DNA form, the CDR3 reads TGTGCCAGCAGTCCTCAGGTTAGCAATCAGCCCCAGCATTTT. Translated: CASSPQVSNQPQHF.

This chain joins TRBV7-3 and TRBJ1-2; 8 bases line up with TRBD1. Germline values: CDR1 SGHTA, CDR2 FQGTGA. The CDR3 totals 15 residues. V gave up 5 bases and J gave up 0 bases; unmatched junction bases: 5. This chain's CDR3 is CASSPDRATNYGYTF. The CDR3 nucleotides read TGTGCCAGCAGCCCGGACAGGGCTACTAACTATGGCTACACCTTC.

V is TRBV6-5 and J is TRBJ1-2; D possibly corresponds to TRBD1 (6 bases). This CDR3 spans 13 amino acids. Germline V CDR1 and CDR2: MNHEY, SVGAGI. The germline V and J ends were trimmed by 6 bases and 6 bases, with 14 bases remaining between them. The CDR3 coding sequence is TGTGCCAGCAGCCTAGGACAGTCCCATGGCTACACCTTC. Its protein product is CASSLGQSHGYTF.

The J gene is TRBJ2-7, the V gene TRBV23-1; D ambiguous. TRBV23-1 carries the ORF label, with uncertain function. Trimming took off 4 bases at V and 3 bases at J, with 10 bases between the two ends. This CDR3 contains 13 residues. The CDR3 spells CASSRIFNYEQYV. The CDR3 DNA follows: TGCGCCAGCAGTCGAATATTTAACTACGAGCAGTACGTC.

The J gene is TRBJ1-5, the V gene TRBV6-6; D uncertain. CDR3 length: 16 residues. CDR1 and CDR2 from the germline V gene are MNHNY and SVGAGI (reference sequence). V was cut by 2 bases and J by 0 bases, with 11 bases left in between. The CDR3 bases are TGTGCCAGCAGTTACGAGAGGGATTATAGCAATCAGCCCCAGCATTTT. Translating it yields CASSYERDYSNQPQHF.

The genes are TRBV16 and TRBJ1-1; D remains unclear. CDR3 size: 11 residues. CDR1 is KGHSY and CDR2 is FQNENV in the germline V gene. V was cut by 6 bases and J by 4 bases, with 6 bases left in between. CDR3 coding DNA: TGTGCCAGCAGTTTTAGCACTGAAGCTTTCTTT. It encodes CASSFSTEAFF.

V is TRBV19 and J is TRBJ1-5; 10 bases line up with TRBD1. Looked up from germline, CDR1 is LNHDA and CDR2 is SQIVND (reference sequence). The CDR3 loop spans 12 amino acids. J gave up 6 bases and V 8 bases, and 1 base lay outside the gene matches. The CDR3 region is CASRTGGQPQHF. The CDR3 bases are TGTGCCAGTCGGACAGGGGGTCAGCCCCAGCATTTT.